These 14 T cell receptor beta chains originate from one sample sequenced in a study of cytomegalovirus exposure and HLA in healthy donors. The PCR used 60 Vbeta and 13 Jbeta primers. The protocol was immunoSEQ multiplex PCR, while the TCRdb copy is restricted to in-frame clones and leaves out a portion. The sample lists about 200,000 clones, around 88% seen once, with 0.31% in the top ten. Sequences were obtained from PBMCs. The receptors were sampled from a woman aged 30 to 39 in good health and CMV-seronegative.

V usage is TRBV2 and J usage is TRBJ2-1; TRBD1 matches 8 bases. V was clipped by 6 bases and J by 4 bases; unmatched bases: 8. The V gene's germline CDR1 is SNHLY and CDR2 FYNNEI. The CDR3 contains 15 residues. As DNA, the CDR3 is TGTGCCAGCAGCAGGGGGGACAGGAGATACAATGAGCAGTTCTTC. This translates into CASSRGDRRYNEQFF.

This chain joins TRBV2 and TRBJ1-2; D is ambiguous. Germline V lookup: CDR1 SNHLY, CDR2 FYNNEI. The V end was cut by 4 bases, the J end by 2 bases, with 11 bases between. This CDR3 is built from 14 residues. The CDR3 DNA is TGTGCCAGCAGTGTGTATGGGCAGAACTATGGCTACACCTTC. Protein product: CASSVYGQNYGYTF. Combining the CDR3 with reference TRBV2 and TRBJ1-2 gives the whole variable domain EPEVTQTPSHQVTQMGQEVILRCVPISNHLYFYWYRQILGQKVEFLVSFYNNEISEKSEIFDDQFSVERPDGSNFTLKIRSTKLEDSAMYFCASSVYGQNYGYTFGSGTRLTVV.

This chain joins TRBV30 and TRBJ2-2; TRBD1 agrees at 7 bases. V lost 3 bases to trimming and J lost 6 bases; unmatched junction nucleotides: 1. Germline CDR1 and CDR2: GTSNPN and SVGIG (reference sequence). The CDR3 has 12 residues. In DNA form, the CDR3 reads TGTGCCTGGAGGACAGGGCCCGGGGAGCTGTTTTTT. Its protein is CAWRTGPGELFF.

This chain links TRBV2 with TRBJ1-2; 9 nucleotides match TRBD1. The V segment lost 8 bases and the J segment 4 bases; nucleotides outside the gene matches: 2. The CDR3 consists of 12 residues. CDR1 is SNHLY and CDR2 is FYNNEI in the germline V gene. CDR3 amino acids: CASGTGTYGYTF. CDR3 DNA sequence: TGTGCCAGCGGGACAGGGACCTATGGCTACACCTTC.

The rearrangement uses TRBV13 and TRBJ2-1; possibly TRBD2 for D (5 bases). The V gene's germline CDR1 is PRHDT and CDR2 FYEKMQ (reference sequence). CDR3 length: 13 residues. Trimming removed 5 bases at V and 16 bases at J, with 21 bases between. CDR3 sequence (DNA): TGTGCCAGCAGCCCGACGTCGGGCCCTCGGGGATTCTTC. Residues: CASSPTSGPRGFF.

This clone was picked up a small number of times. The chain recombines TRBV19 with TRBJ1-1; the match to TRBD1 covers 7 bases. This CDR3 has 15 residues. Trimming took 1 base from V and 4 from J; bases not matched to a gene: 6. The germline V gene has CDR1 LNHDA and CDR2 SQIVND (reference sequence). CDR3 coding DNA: TGTGCCAGTAGTATAGTGGAGGGGGCGGCCACTGAAGCTTTCTTT. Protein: CASSIVEGAATEAFF.

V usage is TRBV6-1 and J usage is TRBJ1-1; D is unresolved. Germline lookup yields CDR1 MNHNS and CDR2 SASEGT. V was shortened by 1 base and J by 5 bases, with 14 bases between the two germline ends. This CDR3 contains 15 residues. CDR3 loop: CASSEVSSRETEAFF. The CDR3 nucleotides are TGTGCCAGCAGTGAAGTAAGCTCAAGGGAGACTGAAGCTTTCTTT.

Written as DNA, the CDR3 is TGTGCCAGCAGTGACGGGACTAGCGGGATTAAAGAGCAGTTCTTC. Amino acid sequence: CASSDGTSGIKEQFF. This sequence joins TRBV6-1 and TRBJ2-1; 13 bases agree with TRBD2. The CDR3 consists of 15 residues. Germline V lookup: CDR1 MNHNS, CDR2 SASEGT. Losses at the gene ends were 3 bases for V and 10 bases for J; bases not matched to a gene: 6.

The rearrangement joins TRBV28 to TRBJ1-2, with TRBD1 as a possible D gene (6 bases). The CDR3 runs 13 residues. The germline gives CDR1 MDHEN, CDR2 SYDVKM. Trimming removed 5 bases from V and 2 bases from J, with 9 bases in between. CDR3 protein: CASSLDSNYGYTF. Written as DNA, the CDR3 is TGTGCCAGCAGTCTGGACAGCAACTATGGCTACACCTTC.

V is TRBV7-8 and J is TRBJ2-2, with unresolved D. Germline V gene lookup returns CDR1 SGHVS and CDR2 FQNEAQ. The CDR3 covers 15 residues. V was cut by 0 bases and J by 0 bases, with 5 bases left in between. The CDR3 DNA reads TGTGCCAGCAGCTTAGCTAGTCCGAACACCGGGGAGCTGTTTTTT. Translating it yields CASSLASPNTGELFF.

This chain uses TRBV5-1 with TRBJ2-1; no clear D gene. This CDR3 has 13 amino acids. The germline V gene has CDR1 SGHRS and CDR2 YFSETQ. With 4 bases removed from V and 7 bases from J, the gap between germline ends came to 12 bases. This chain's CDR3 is CASSLGTNNEQFF. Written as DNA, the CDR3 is TGCGCCAGCAGCCTAGGTACCAATAATGAGCAGTTCTTC.

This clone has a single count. The CDR3, as DNA: TGCGCCAGCAGCTTGGTCGGGAGAGCCTCCTACAATGAGCAGTTCTTC. Protein sequence: CASSLVGRASYNEQFF. The chain combines TRBV5-1 with TRBJ2-1, with a possible D match to TRBD2 (6 bases). This CDR3 contains 16 residues. Per the germline V gene, CDR1 is SGHRS and CDR2 is YFSETQ. Trimming stripped 0 bases from V and 0 bases from J, with 10 bases between.

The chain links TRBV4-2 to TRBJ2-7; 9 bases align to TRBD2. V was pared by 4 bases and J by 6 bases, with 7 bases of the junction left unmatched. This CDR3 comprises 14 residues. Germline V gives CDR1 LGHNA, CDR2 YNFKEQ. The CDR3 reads CASSRAKTSGEQYF. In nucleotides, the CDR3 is TGTGCCAGCAGCCGAGCGAAGACTAGCGGCGAGCAGTACTTC.

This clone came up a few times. CDR3 sequence reads: CASSLGGLAGGLQETQYF. CDR3 nucleotide sequence: TGTGCCAGCAGCCTGGGCGGACTAGCGGGCGGGCTTCAAGAGACCCAGTACTTC. The genes are TRBV5-4 and TRBJ2-5, with 11 bases identical to TRBD2. Germline-derived CDR1 and CDR2 are SGHNT and YYREEE (reference sequence). With V trimmed by 4 bases and J by 2 bases, 13 bases remained unmatched. The CDR3 loop spans 18 amino acids.